This T cell receptor beta chain came from a study of Ad26.COV2.S vaccination and SARS-CoV-2 variants (dated by TCRdb to the early 2020s). Study-level background: TCRbeta repertoire sequencing was used to assess the specificity and breadth of SARS-CoV-2-reactive T cell receptors after Ad26.COV2.S vaccination. The TCR-sequenced set comprised approximately 30 samples: around 20 Ad26.COV2.S vaccine recipients, 5 placebo recipients and 8 SARS-CoV-2 convalescent individuals. Points the paper makes about the study in general: According to the authors, total T cell responses may have been underestimated by the TCR breadth and depth analyses. After vaccination, spike-specific CD8+ and CD4+ T cell responses were reported to show substantial breadth. Vaccine and placebo recipients had comparable non-spike TCR breadth, which fits with the vaccine containing only spike. Ad26.COV2.S recipients had higher spike-specific TCR breadth than placebo recipients (P = 0.0014).

Taken from the germline V gene, the CDR1 and CDR2 loops are MDHEN and SYDVKM. The CDR3 covers 17 residues, taking in both the cysteine and the phenylalanine. Kept here is only the CDR3 DNA, which spans 51 bases and is read in frame from base 1. Trimming at the junction amounts to 6 bases on V and 0 bases on J, and the germline ends lie 18 bases apart. The immunoSEQ Assay was used to sequence TCRbeta CDR3 regions. After extraction, genomic DNA underwent amplification by bias-controlled multiplex PCR, followed by high-throughput sequencing. The published analysis was carried out like this. To quantify the absolute abundance of every unique TCRbeta CDR3 region, sequences were collapsed and filtered. T cell fraction was estimated by normalization of TCRbeta template counts to usable DNA, with usable DNA being measured through amplification of reference genes present in all nucleated cells. Repertoire TCRs were annotated as SARS-CoV-2-specific by exact matching of V gene, CDR3 amino acid sequence and J gene to a known reactive TCR set. The reference SARS-CoV-2 TCR set was derived from MIRA and filtered for enrichment in COVID-19-positive ImmuneCODE repertoires, a step that removed public or cross-reactive TCRs. Using the MIRA antigens, annotated TCRs were further analysed by specific ORF or by position within an ORF. Depth was the summed frequency of annotated unique rearrangements, while breadth was defined as annotated unique rearrangements over total unique productive rearrangements. Two-sided Wilcoxon rank-sum tests were applied when comparing TCR breadth between groups. TCRdb retrieved this table from immuneACCESS and kept in-frame rearrangements only. Not all clones are present; in checked studies, unresolved V genes account for under half, and no reason is known for the remainder. That table furnishes V, J and clone size, whereas the DNA furnished D and trimming. This sample comprises 120,000 to 150,000 clones, 70% to 90% of them detected only once. The ten largest account for more than 4.5% of the sample.

Interpreted using the paper, the time point label stands for: individuals recovered from natural SARS-CoV-2 infection. A word on this clone: Its antigen is still unknown. Base quality data are lacking; no much larger clone is found one base away.

The sequence was collected from a human donor who had recovered from COVID-19. Recombination linked TRBV28 to TRBJ1-3; TRBD1 is a possible D gene, resting on 5 matching bases. The source was peripheral blood, collected after recovery from COVID-19. The CDR3 in this case is CASRPDRDGGSGNTIYF. The sequenced DNA is TGTGCCAGCAGACCGGACCGGGACGGCGGCTCTGGAAACACCATATATTTT.